The 28 T cell receptor beta chains below were found in one sample sequenced in a study of a mutant IDH1 vaccine in newly diagnosed glioma. No antigen has been assigned to these receptors. Sample time point: week 23, last vaccination. Vaccination comprised doses that each held 300 ug of mutant IDH1 20-mer peptide, plus topical imiquimod. Sequencing used immunoSEQ multiplex PCR; TCRdb keeps in-frame clones, though not all of them. The table lists under 45,000 clones, approximately 76% of them singletons. Sequencing was performed on PBMCs, taken from a glioma patient whose treatment included an IDH1 peptide vaccine. Every receptor here comes from a man aged 50 to 60 with glioma.

The chain recombines TRBV5-6 with TRBJ2-2, with 11 bases fitting TRBD2. J lost 6 bases, V lost 3 bases, and 7 bases had no gene match. Germline CDR1 and CDR2: SGHDT and YYEEEE. This CDR3 is built from 16 residues. CDR3 sequence: CASSSAGSGGAGELFF. CDR3 DNA: TGTGCCAGCAGCTCGGCCGGTAGCGGGGGGGCCGGGGAGCTGTTTTTT.

The gene calls are TRBV4-1 and TRBJ1-1; TRBD1 matches at 7 bases. The V and J ends lost 5 bases and 1 base, in that order; junction bases with no gene match: 4. CDR3 length equals 14 residues. Germline V gene lookup returns CDR1 MGHRA and CDR2 YSYEKL. The CDR3 here is CASSFGTANTEAFF. In nucleotides, the CDR3 is TGCGCCAGCAGCTTTGGGACAGCGAACACTGAAGCTTTCTTT.

The genes are TRBV7-9 and TRBJ2-1; D tentatively fits TRBD1 or TRBD2 (5 bases each). Per the germline V gene, CDR1 is SEHNR and CDR2 is FQNEAQ (reference sequence). The CDR3 sequence is 17 residues long. V gave up 2 bases and J gave up 7 bases, with 21 bases separating them. The CDR3 spells CASSLNTIGRERNEQFF. CDR3 DNA: TGTGCCAGCAGCTTAAATACTATTGGCAGGGAGAGAAATGAGCAGTTCTTC.

This clone occurred once. The chain is built from TRBV2 and TRBJ1-1, with 11 bases identical to TRBD1. The CDR3 is 16 amino acids. The V gene's germline CDR1 is SNHLY and CDR2 FYNNEI. The V segment lost 4 bases and the J segment 4 bases; nucleotides outside the gene matches: 8. This CDR3 reads CASSGTGTGGATEAFF. CDR3 nucleotide sequence: TGTGCCAGCAGTGGGACCGGGACAGGGGGAGCCACTGAAGCTTTCTTT.

The V and J genes are TRBV5-1 and TRBJ1-4, with D possibly being TRBD1 (6 bases). Germline V lookup: CDR1 SGHRS, CDR2 YFSETQ. V was shortened by 4 bases and J by 8 bases, with 12 bases between the two germline ends. The CDR3 sequence is 13 residues long. CDR3 amino acids: CASSRGAREKLFF. DNA of the CDR3: TGCGCCAGCAGCCGGGGGGCTAGGGAAAAACTGTTTTTT.

This chain links TRBV6-6 with TRBJ2-7, with D tentatively TRBD2 (5 bases). Trimming cost V 7 bases and J 4 bases, with 8 bases left between them. CDR3 size: 11 residues. In germline, CDR1 is MNHNY, CDR2 SVGAGI (reference sequence). The CDR3 is CASTEGYEQYF. CDR3 DNA sequence: TGTGCCAGCACCGAGGGTTACGAGCAGTACTTC.

The chain joins TRBV2 to TRBJ2-3; D unresolved. The CDR3 is made up of 15 amino acids. Germline CDR1 and CDR2: SNHLY and FYNNEI. Trimming took off 7 bases at V and 2 bases at J, with 16 bases between the two ends. The CDR3 region has the DNA TGTGCCAGCACCCCCACTACACTACACACAGATACGCAGTATTTT. Its protein product is CASTPTTLHTDTQYF. The full variable domain, completed using reference TRBV2 and TRBJ2-3, is EPEVTQTPSHQVTQMGQEVILRCVPISNHLYFYWYRQILGQKVEFLVSFYNNEISEKSEIFDDQFSVERPDGSNFTLKIRSTKLEDSAMYFCASTPTTLHTDTQYFGPGTRLTVL.

The chain employs TRBV4-3 and TRBJ1-2; D is unclear. The CDR3 runs 16 residues. Trimming took off 0 bases at V and 3 bases at J, with 14 bases between the two ends. Germline V gene lookup returns CDR1 LGHNA and CDR2 YSLEER. In DNA form, the CDR3 reads TGCGCCAGCAGCCAAGACTGGCAGGCCTTATACTATGGCTACACCTTC. Amino acids: CASSQDWQALYYGYTF.

J is TRBJ1-5 and V is TRBV30; 7 nucleotides line up with TRBD1. CDR1 is GTSNPN and CDR2 is SVGIG in the germline V gene (reference sequence). V lost 1 base to trimming and J lost 3 bases; unmatched junction nucleotides: 6. The CDR3 totals 15 residues. The chain's CDR3 is CAWSGQGSANQPQHF. CDR3 bases: TGTGCCTGGAGTGGACAGGGAAGCGCCAATCAGCCCCAGCATTTT.

In its sample, this clone was seen a few times. The gene calls are TRBV2 and TRBJ2-2; D may be TRBD1 or TRBD2 (5 bases each). The CDR3 is made up of 15 amino acids. Between the trimmed V and J ends, which lost 4 bases and 7 bases, there was a span of 16 bases. Per germline, CDR1 SNHLY and CDR2 FYNNEI. DNA of the CDR3: TGTGCCAGCAGTGGGGAAGGGGTTGGAGGCGGGGAGCTGTTTTTT. The encoded protein is CASSGEGVGGGELFF.

The gene calls are TRBV6-5 and TRBJ1-5; tentative D call: TRBD1 (6 bases). Germline assignment: CDR1 MNHEY and CDR2 SVGAGI. This CDR3 is 13 amino acids long. Trimming cost V 5 bases and J 3 bases, with 8 bases left between them. The CDR3: CASSRDTNQPQHF. CDR3 DNA: TGTGCCAGCAGTCGGGACACCAATCAGCCCCAGCATTTT.

The rearrangement links TRBV5-6 to TRBJ2-3, with D hard to call. The germline V gene has CDR1 SGHDT and CDR2 YYEEEE. The CDR3 spans 15 residues. V was clipped by 0 bases and J by 2 bases, with 10 bases between them. CDR3 residues: CASSLVSRYTDTQYF. CDR3 coding DNA: TGTGCCAGCAGCTTGGTCTCGAGGTACACAGATACGCAGTATTTT.

V gene TRBV13 combines with J gene TRBJ1-1; D possibly corresponds to TRBD1 (5 bases). Trimming pared 3 bases from V and 7 bases from J, leaving 9 bases between. The CDR3 length is 12 residues. The germline CDR1 and CDR2 sequences are PRHDT and FYEKMQ (reference sequence). CDR3 residues: CASSLTAIEAFF. The CDR3 coding sequence is TGTGCCAGCAGCTTGACAGCCATTGAAGCTTTCTTT.

The rearrangement joins TRBV20-1 to TRBJ1-2; the D is unclear. CDR1 DFQATT and CDR2 SNEGSKA come from the germline V gene (reference sequence). The CDR3 has 11 amino acids. The ends were cut back, 6 bases at V and 5 bases at J, with 10 bases in the middle. The CDR3, as DNA: TGCAGTGCGAGCCTTACGTATGGCTACACCTTC. It encodes CSASLTYGYTF.

The CDR3 is CASSLTGQSSYNEQFF. The CDR3 DNA follows: TGCGCCAGCAGCTTGACGGGACAGAGCTCCTACAATGAGCAGTTCTTC. The chain carries TRBV5-1 and TRBJ2-1; 7 bases agree with TRBD1. J lost 0 bases, V lost 1 base, and 4 bases had no gene match. This CDR3 spans 16 amino acids. CDR1 is SGHRS, CDR2 YFSETQ, per germline.

The table lists this clone with a count of one. This chain uses TRBV5-1 with TRBJ2-5; D call uncertain. Germline loops: CDR1 SGHRS, CDR2 YFSETQ. V was pared by 2 bases and J by 3 bases, with 11 bases between. The CDR3 contains 14 residues. The CDR3 DNA follows: TGCGCCAGCAGCTTATATTCGAACAAAGAGACCCAGTACTTC. Encoded protein: CASSLYSNKETQYF. Combining the CDR3 with reference TRBV5-1 and TRBJ2-5 gives the whole variable domain KAGVTQTPRYLIKTRGQQVTLSCSPISGHRSVSWYQQTPGQGLQFLFEYFSETQRNKGNFPGRFSGRQFSNSRSEMNVSTLELGDSALYLCASSLYSNKETQYFGPGTRLLVL.

V is TRBV13 and J is TRBJ2-7, with TRBD1 as a possible D gene (5 bases). This CDR3 is 13 amino acids long. Per germline, CDR1 PRHDT and CDR2 FYEKMQ (reference sequence). The V and J ends lost 2 bases and 2 bases respectively, with 7 bases between them. CDR3 in DNA: TGTGCCAGCAGCTTACTAGGGGCCTACGAGCAGTACTTC. Translated, it gives CASSLLGAYEQYF.

In this sample, this clone turned up once. The rearrangement links TRBV5-6 to TRBJ2-7; no firm D call. Trimming shortened V by 2 bases and J by 2 bases, and 8 bases separated the two germline ends. Germline-derived CDR1 and CDR2 are SGHDT and YYEEEE. The CDR3 has 13 amino acids. The CDR3 region is CASSFSGPYEQYF. The CDR3 coding sequence is TGTGCCAGCAGCTTCTCCGGTCCCTACGAGCAGTACTTC.

Only a few counts were recorded for this clone. This chain uses TRBV4-1 with TRBJ2-7; D may be TRBD2 (6 bases). The germline V and J ends were trimmed by 4 bases and 5 bases, with 15 bases remaining between them. The CDR3 covers 14 residues. The germline gives CDR1 MGHRA, CDR2 YSYEKL. Here the CDR3 reads CASSLPGVSDEQYF. Written as DNA, the CDR3 is TGCGCCAGCAGCCTCCCGGGGGTGAGCGACGAGCAGTACTTC.

V usage is TRBV7-9 and J usage is TRBJ2-7; 11 bases align to TRBD1. Germline V gene data show CDR1 as SEHNR and CDR2 as FQNEAQ (reference sequence). V was pared by 5 bases and J by 4 bases, with 4 bases of the junction left unmatched. The CDR3 is 14 amino acids. The CDR3 bases are TGTGCCAGCAGCCCCCGGGACAGGGGGTACGAGCAGTACTTC. Translating it yields CASSPRDRGYEQYF.

This clone was counted only a few times. The V gene is TRBV7-8, the J gene TRBJ2-2, with 9 bases fitting TRBD2. The CDR3 runs 17 residues. Germline-derived CDR1 and CDR2 are SGHVS and FQNEAQ. With 5 bases clipped from V and 0 bases from J, the junction kept 7 bases outside the gene matches. For the CDR3, the DNA is TGTGCCAGCAGCCCCGAGCTAGCGGGGACGAACACCGGGGAGCTGTTTTTT. Translating it yields CASSPELAGTNTGELFF.

The chain is built from TRBV28 and TRBJ1-1; maybe TRBD1 (5 bases). This CDR3 comprises 14 residues. The V and J ends lost 6 bases and 1 base respectively, with 12 bases between them. CDR1 is MDHEN and CDR2 is SYDVKM in the germline V gene. The CDR3: CASSSRGGNTEAFF. The DNA of the CDR3 is TGTGCCAGCAGCTCCCGCGGGGGGAACACTGAAGCTTTCTTT.

The chain has TRBV19 and TRBJ2-1; possibly TRBD1 for D (5 bases). Per germline, CDR1 LNHDA and CDR2 SQIVND (reference sequence). CDR3 size: 13 residues. V was pared by 4 bases and J by 4 bases, with 8 bases between. CDR3 in DNA: TGTGCCAGTAGTACGGACATGTACAATGAGCAGTTCTTC. Amino acid sequence: CASSTDMYNEQFF.

The chain has TRBV5-4 and TRBJ2-1; D gene uncertain. The CDR3 has 11 amino acids. The ends were cut back, 5 bases at V and 3 bases at J, with 3 bases in the middle. Germline V gene sequence: CDR1 SGHNT, CDR2 YYREEE (reference sequence). For the CDR3, the DNA is TGTGCCAGCAGGGACTACAATGAGCAGTTCTTC. Its protein product is CASRDYNEQFF.

This rearrangement joins TRBV9 to TRBJ2-2; TRBD2 matches at 10 bases. The CDR3 is 16 amino acids. The V gene end was trimmed by 2 bases and the J gene end by 4 bases; junction bases not matched to a gene: 5. Germline CDR1 is SGDLS and CDR2 is YYNGEE. Here the CDR3 reads CASSVLAGDRTGELFF. Written as DNA, the CDR3 is TGTGCCAGCAGCGTGCTAGCGGGGGATCGCACCGGGGAGCTGTTTTTT.

Relative to its sample, this clone is medium-sized. V usage is TRBV5-1 and J usage is TRBJ1-2, with D possibly matching TRBD1 (6 bases). The CDR3 runs to 13 residues. In germline, CDR1 is SGHRS, CDR2 YFSETQ. The V gene lost 7 bases and the J gene lost 6 bases, with 16 bases spanning the gap. CDR3 sequence reads: CASAVGGGDGYTF. Written as DNA, the CDR3 is TGCGCCAGCGCCGTGGGGGGCGGAGATGGCTACACCTTC.

The chain carries TRBV19 and TRBJ2-5, with TRBD2 matching over 8 bases. The V gene end was trimmed by 3 bases and the J gene end by 2 bases; junction bases not matched to a gene: 5. This CDR3 spans 15 amino acids. Germline lookup yields CDR1 LNHDA and CDR2 SQIVND (reference sequence). CDR3 DNA sequence: TGTGCCAGTAGTATCGGAACTAGCGGACAAGAGACCCAGTACTTC. Translating gives CASSIGTSGQETQYF.

This chain uses TRBV5-1 with TRBJ1-4; D might be TRBD1 (5 bases). Trimming took off 5 bases at V and 0 bases at J, with 8 bases between the two ends. Germline-derived CDR1 and CDR2 are SGHRS and YFSETQ. The CDR3 has 14 residues. Here the CDR3 reads CASSQGATNEKLFF. The CDR3 DNA reads TGCGCCAGCAGTCAGGGTGCAACTAATGAAAAACTGTTTTTT.